Listed here is a single T cell receptor beta chain. What it binds is unknown. The CDR3 spans 13 residues. Germline CDR1 and CDR2: GTSNPN and SVGIG (reference sequence). One entry per CDR3 protein, called by TCRdb with MiXCR from the PCR reads. This sample yields 400,000 to 600,000 distinct CDR3 sequences, of which less than 30% are seen a single time; roughly 0.79% belongs to the top ten. The CD8+CD4-CCR7+CD45RA+ phenotype defined the sorted naive CD8 T cells. The data were obtained in a study of molecular identifiers for immune sequencing clone quantification. Regarding the study as a whole: The study found clones above 20 RNA copies held over 99% of effector molecules and under 1% in naive cells.

Sequenced: naive CD8+ T cells from blood, with Jurkat cell RNA spiked in. Sample subset: FACS-sorted CD8+CD4-CCR7+CD45RA+ naive T cells. V gene TRBV30 combines with J gene TRBJ2-1; a weak D match, TRBD2 (6 bases). With the DNA end fitting TRBJ2-7 better, the J assignment may be wrong. The receptor was isolated from a human donor in good health. Some libraries in this study had Jurkat cell RNA spiked in. The CDR3 DNA sequence: TGTGCCTGGAGTTTGATGGAGGGGTATGAGCAGTACTTC. The encoded protein is CAWSLMEGYEQYF.